The 26 T cell receptor beta chains presented below share a single source sample, sequenced in a study. TCRdb reprocessed the RT-PCR reads via MiXCR and lists one record per CDR3 protein. Of approximately 720,000 distinct CDR3 sequences in the sample, approximately 14% were seen once. The sample consisted of memory CD4+ T cells from blood. The receptors were gathered from a female donor in good health, serving as a healthy control.

The sample holds a few counts of this clonotype. The chain is built from TRBV5-1 and TRBJ1-6; no clear D. The CDR3 runs 14 residues. V was shortened by 2 bases and J by 10 bases, with 13 bases between the two germline ends. The germline CDR1 and CDR2 sequences are SGHRS and YFSETQ. For the CDR3, the DNA is TGCGCCAGCAGCTTTTCCGGTTTGGGGTCACCCCTCCACTTT. Its translation is CASSFSGLGSPLHF.

This clonotype was detected ten times or more. CDR3 in amino acids: CASSLEAEREQFF. CDR3 nucleotide sequence: TGTGCCAGCAGCTTAGAGGCGGAACGGGAGCAGTTCTTC. The genes are TRBV7-2 and TRBJ2-1; no firm D call. Germline-derived CDR1 and CDR2 are SGHTA and FQGNSA. Trimming took 1 base from V and 10 from J, leaving 11 bases between them. The CDR3 runs 13 residues.

This clonotype was seen more than once but under ten times. The chain has TRBV5-8 and TRBJ2-3, with TRBD2 matching over 10 bases. J lost 0 bases, V lost 3 bases, and 7 bases had no gene match. From germline, CDR1 is SGHTS and CDR2 YDEGEE. This CDR3 is 17 amino acids long. The CDR3 spells CASSYLSTSGSTDTQYF. CDR3 in DNA: TGTGCCAGCAGCTACCTATCGACTAGCGGGAGCACAGATACGCAGTATTTT.

The chain recombines TRBV18 with TRBJ1-1; D is undetermined. V was pared by 3 bases and J by 9 bases, with 11 bases between. This CDR3 is built from 12 residues. CDR1 is KGHSH and CDR2 is LQKENI in the germline V gene. CDR3 sequence reads: CASSPTMEKAFF. The CDR3 DNA reads as TGTGCCAGCTCACCGACCATGGAAAAAGCTTTCTTT.

In regard to this clonotype: A much larger clone lies one base from this, so it may be a read error. The V gene is TRBV20-1, the J gene TRBJ2-7; the D is unclear. V was trimmed by 5 bases and J by 3 bases, leaving 5 bases between them. This CDR3 is 10 amino acids long. Germline assignment: CDR1 DFQATT and CDR2 SNEGSKA (reference sequence). For the CDR3, the DNA is TGCAGTGCTCTGAACTACGAGCAGTACTTC. Translated, it gives CSALNYEQYF.

This clonotype has a count of ten or more. The chain is built from TRBV5-1 and TRBJ2-3; D is uncertain. This CDR3 region has 14 residues. The V end lost 2 bases, the J end lost 4 bases, and 11 bases lay between the germline ends. Germline values: CDR1 SGHRS, CDR2 YFSETQ. CDR3 loop: CASSLTPRPDTQYF. The CDR3 nucleotides read TGCGCCAGCAGCTTAACACCCAGGCCAGATACGCAGTATTTT.

As concerns this clonotype: The junction shows a germline mismatch at one end, possibly a read error. This chain connects TRBV20-1 to TRBJ2-3; possible D gene TRBD1, 5 bases. The CDR3 is 8 amino acids. Germline V gives CDR1 DFQATT, CDR2 SNEGSKA (reference sequence). The CDR3 spells CSVMGRAF. The CDR3 coding sequence is TGCAGTGTTATGGGGCGCGCCTTT.

V usage is TRBV18 and J usage is TRBJ2-5, with TRBD1 matching over 9 bases. This CDR3 comprises 16 residues. The trim removed 3 bases at V and 4 bases at J, leaving 9 bases unmatched. CDR1 is KGHSH and CDR2 is LQKENI in the germline V gene. The CDR3 DNA sequence: TGTGCCAGCTCACCCGCACAGGGGGCTTTGGGAGAGACCCAGTACTTC. This sequence encodes CASSPAQGALGETQYF.

The rearrangement uses TRBV6-2 or TRBV6-3 and TRBJ1-2; maybe TRBD1 (6 bases). The V gene's germline CDR1 is MNHEY and CDR2 SVGEGT. V was clipped by 8 bases and J by 4 bases, with 14 bases between them. The CDR3 has 13 amino acids. The CDR3 sequence is CASGTQRRYGYTF. The CDR3, as DNA: TGTGCCAGCGGGACACAGAGACGCTATGGCTACACCTTC.

The table lists this clonotype with a few counts. The chain joins TRBV10-3 to TRBJ2-7, with D possibly being TRBD1 (7 bases). The CDR3 has 19 amino acids. With 3 bases removed from V and 0 bases from J, the gap between germline ends came to 24 bases. Germline CDR1 reads ENHRY; CDR2 reads SYGVKD. The CDR3 is CAISDLGGGRGRNSYEQYF. In DNA, the CDR3 is TGTGCCATCAGTGATCTCGGAGGGGGCAGGGGGAGAAACTCCTACGAGCAGTACTTC.

There are many counts of this clonotype. The J gene is TRBJ1-6, the V gene TRBV7-2; D unclear. CDR3 length: 15 amino acids. Germline V lookup: CDR1 SGHTA, CDR2 FQGNSA. V lost 2 bases, J lost 8 bases, and 13 bases lay in between. The CDR3 region is CASSLFWRLDSPLHF. The CDR3 region has the DNA TGTGCCAGCAGCTTATTTTGGCGTTTAGATTCACCCCTCCACTTT.

The table lists this clonotype with a few counts. The chain employs TRBV5-6 and TRBJ2-3, with 9 bases lining up with TRBD2. With V trimmed by 2 bases and J by 3 bases, 7 bases remained unmatched. The CDR3 has 16 residues. Germline lookup yields CDR1 SGHDT and CDR2 YYEEEE. In DNA form, the CDR3 reads TGTGCCAGCAGCTTATTTGGCCTAGCGGGAACAGATACGCAGTATTTT. Translated: CASSLFGLAGTDTQYF.

Many counts were recorded for this clonotype. The chain is built from TRBV6-5 and TRBJ2-7, with TRBD1 matching over 9 bases. The CDR3 contains 12 residues. V shed 7 bases and J 7 bases; nucleotides not matched to a gene: 5. The germline gives CDR1 MNHEY, CDR2 SVGAGI. For the CDR3, the DNA is TGTGCCAGCAAGACGACAGGGGGGGAGCAGTACTTC. Protein product: CASKTTGGEQYF.

There are many counts of this clonotype. The V and J genes are TRBV5-1 and TRBJ2-1; TRBD2 matches 7 bases. CDR3 length: 17 residues. The V gene's germline CDR1 is SGHRS and CDR2 YFSETQ. Trimming at V came to 0 bases and at J to 0 bases, leaving 6 bases not matched to a gene. The CDR3 coding sequence is TGCGCCAGCAGCTTGGTTGGGGGGGACGGCTCCTACAATGAGCAGTTCTTC. Protein sequence: CASSLVGGDGSYNEQFF.

This chain connects TRBV7-2 to TRBJ2-1; D unresolved. CDR3 length equals 14 residues. Deletions cut 5 bases from V and 7 bases from J, with 15 bases between. Germline CDR1 reads SGHTA; CDR2 reads FQGNSA. The CDR3 DNA follows: TGTGCCAGCAGCCGTGAGGCTTTACGAAATGAGCAGTTCTTC. This sequence encodes CASSREALRNEQFF.

In this sample, this clonotype turned up a few times. This chain joins TRBV7-3 and TRBJ1-1, with D uncertain. This CDR3 is built from 13 residues. Trimming stripped 11 bases from V and 5 bases from J, with 18 bases between. Looked up from germline, CDR1 is SGHTA and CDR2 is FQGTGA. This CDR3 is CASSRALGTEAFF. The DNA of the CDR3 is TGTGCCTCCTCTAGGGCCTTGGGGACTGAAGCTTTCTTT.

V gene TRBV7-2 combines with J gene TRBJ1-6; 8 positions match TRBD1. CDR3 length: 16 residues. J lost 7 bases, V lost 5 bases, and 10 bases had no gene match. The germline V gene has CDR1 SGHTA and CDR2 FQGNSA. The CDR3 DNA follows: TGTGCCAGCAGCAAATGGTTGGACAGGGTGAATTCACCCCTCCACTTT. It yields the protein CASSKWLDRVNSPLHF.

Comment on this clonotype: This may come from a read error, since a much larger clone is one base off. The V and J genes are TRBV20-1 and TRBJ2-3, with 10 nucleotides matching TRBD2. The CDR3 length is 15 residues. Germline V CDR1 and CDR2: DFQATT, SNEGSKA (reference sequence). J was trimmed by 2 bases and V by 4 bases; bases with no gene match: 6. As DNA, the CDR3 is TGCAGTGCTAATAGCGGGAGGAGTTACACAGATACGCAGTATTTT. Protein sequence: CSANSGRSYTDTQYF.

The gene calls are TRBV20-1 and TRBJ2-1; TRBD1 matches 7 bases. The CDR3 contains 13 residues. Trimming took 6 bases from V and 4 from J; bases not matched to a gene: 6. The V gene's germline CDR1 is DFQATT and CDR2 SNEGSKA (reference sequence). CDR3 bases: TGCAGTGCCCAACAGGGGTCTTACAATGAGCAGTTCTTC. It codes for CSAQQGSYNEQFF.

This clonotype turned up a few times. The rearrangement uses TRBV7-3 and TRBJ2-2; no definite D call. Trimming pared 2 bases from V and 6 bases from J, leaving 7 bases between. The CDR3 totals 13 residues. From germline, CDR1 is SGHTA and CDR2 FQGTGA. CDR3 amino acids: CASSLGKSGELFF. CDR3 DNA: TGTGCCAGCAGCTTAGGGAAGTCCGGGGAGCTGTTTTTT.

This clonotype was seen a handful of times. The CDR3 region is CASSLGVARGYNEQFF. In nucleotides, the CDR3 is TGTGCCAGCAGTTTAGGGGTAGCTCGGGGTTACAATGAGCAGTTCTTC. V is TRBV12-3 or TRBV12-4 and J is TRBJ2-1; maybe TRBD2 (5 bases). This CDR3 region has 16 residues. Trimming stripped 1 base from V and 4 bases from J, with 14 bases between.

The chain uses TRBV6-2 or TRBV6-3 and TRBJ2-7; 8 bases align to TRBD1. Germline assignment: CDR1 MNHEY and CDR2 SVGEGT. Trimming removed 5 bases from V and 5 bases from J; junction bases left unmatched: 5. The CDR3 is 13 residues long. CDR3 sequence reads: CASSDRGVDEQYF. In nucleotides, the CDR3 is TGTGCCAGCAGTGACAGGGGAGTGGACGAGCAGTACTTC.

This clonotype has only a few counts. The rearrangement uses TRBV7-2 and TRBJ2-2, with D possibly being TRBD2 (7 bases). The CDR3 sequence is 15 residues long. The V gene's germline CDR1 is SGHTA and CDR2 FQGNSA. V was shortened by 4 bases and J by 4 bases, with 13 bases between the two germline ends. DNA of the CDR3: TGTGCCAGCAGCTCGAGGGGGGGAAGCACCGGGGAGCTGTTTTTT. It specifies CASSSRGGSTGELFF. The entire variable domain, with the rest obtained from reference TRBV7-2 and TRBJ2-2, is as follows: GAGVSQSPSNKVTEKGKDVELRCDPISGHTALYWYRQSLGQGLEFLIYFQGNSAPDKSGLPSDRFSAERTGGSVSTLTIQRTQQEDSAVYLCASSSRGGSTGELFFGEGSRLTVL.

This clonotype came up many times. The chain carries TRBV29-1 and TRBJ2-3; no clear D. In germline, CDR1 is SQVTM, CDR2 ANQGSEA. This CDR3 has 12 amino acids. V shed 6 bases and J shed 1 base, with 8 bases lying between them. CDR3 bases: TGCAGCGTGGACGGACGCACAGATACGCAGTATTTT. Translation gives CSVDGRTDTQYF.

J is TRBJ2-7 and V is TRBV5-8; no definite D call. The V gene lost 5 bases and the J gene lost 0 bases, with 9 bases spanning the gap. The CDR3 length is 13 residues. The germline V gene has CDR1 SGHTS and CDR2 YDEGEE. CDR3 residues: CASRAFSSYEQYF. The CDR3 DNA sequence: TGTGCCAGCAGGGCTTTCAGCTCCTACGAGCAGTACTTC. The whole variable domain, remainder taken from reference TRBV5-8 and TRBJ2-7, is EAGVTQSPTHLIKTRGQQATLRCSPISGHTSVYWYQQALGLGLQFLLWYDEGEERNRGNFPPRFSGRQFPNYSSELNVNALELEDSALYLCASRAFSSYEQYFGPGTRLTVT.

This clonotype was found a few times. The chain combines TRBV5-5 with TRBJ2-1, with 12 bases fitting TRBD1. The J segment lost 7 bases and the V segment lost 5 bases, leaving 10 bases of the junction unmatched. The germline CDR1 and CDR2 sequences are SGHKS and YYEKEE (reference sequence). This CDR3 has 16 residues. CDR3: CASSTTGQGAGNEQFF. The DNA for the CDR3 is TGTGCCAGCAGTACGACGGGACAGGGGGCCGGAAATGAGCAGTTCTTC.